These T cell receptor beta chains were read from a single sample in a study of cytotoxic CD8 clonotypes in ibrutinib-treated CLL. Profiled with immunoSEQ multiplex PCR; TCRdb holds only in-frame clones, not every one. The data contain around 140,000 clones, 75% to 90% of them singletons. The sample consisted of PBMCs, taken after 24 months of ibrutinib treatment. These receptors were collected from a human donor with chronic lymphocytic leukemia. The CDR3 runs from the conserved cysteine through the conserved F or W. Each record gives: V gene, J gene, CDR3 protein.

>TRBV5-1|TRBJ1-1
CASSLWGTGNMNTEAFF
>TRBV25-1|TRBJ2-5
CASSGRGTQYF
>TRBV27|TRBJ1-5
CASSFEASNQPQHF
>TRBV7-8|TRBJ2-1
CASSLSFLTSGRNEQFF
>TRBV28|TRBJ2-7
CASSLREGSYEQYF
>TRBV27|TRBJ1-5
CASSLRPRNQPQHF
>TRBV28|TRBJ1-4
CASSFAWEKLFF
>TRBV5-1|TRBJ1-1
CASSFRGQTNTEAFF
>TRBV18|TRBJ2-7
CASSPRSGGAGEQYF
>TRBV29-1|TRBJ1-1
CSVGRQMNTEAFF
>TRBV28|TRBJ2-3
CASSWGGRRTDTQYF
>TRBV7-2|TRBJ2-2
CASSPGQGGELFF
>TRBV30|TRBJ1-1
CAWSGLFTEAFF
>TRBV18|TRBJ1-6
CASSLGDSPLHF
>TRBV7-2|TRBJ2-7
CASSLDRGTYEQYF
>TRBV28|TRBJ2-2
CASSLLGFGVAGELFF
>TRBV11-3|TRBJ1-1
CASSLTGSQTEAFF
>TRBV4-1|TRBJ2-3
CASSQVETDTQYF
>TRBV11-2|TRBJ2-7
CASSLIRVGAYEQYF
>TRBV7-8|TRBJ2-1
CASSLRPGQANNEQFF
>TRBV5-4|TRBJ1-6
CASSWDRGNSPLHF
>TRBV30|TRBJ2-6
CAWSNENSGANVLTF
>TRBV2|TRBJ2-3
CASGGVWFSSTDTQYF
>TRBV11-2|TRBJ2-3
CASSPRTRPSTDTQYF
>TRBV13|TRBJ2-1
CASSSIGLAGTNEQFF
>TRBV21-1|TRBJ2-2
CASSKGGAGVPNTGELFF
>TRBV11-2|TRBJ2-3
CASSDQQGWQYTQYF
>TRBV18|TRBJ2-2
CASSPRTGKPLNIGELFF
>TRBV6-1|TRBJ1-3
CASSPGQGSGNTIYF
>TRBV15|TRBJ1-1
CATSGRTAEAFF
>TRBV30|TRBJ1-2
CAREGRGSYGYTF
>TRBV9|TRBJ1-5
CASSPDGPNQPQHF
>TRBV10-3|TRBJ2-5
CAISEVLAGEETQYF
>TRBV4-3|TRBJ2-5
CASSQEASQETQYF
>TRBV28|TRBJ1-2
CASTEGGQNNYGYTF
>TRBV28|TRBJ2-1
CASSKAGTGIYNEQFF
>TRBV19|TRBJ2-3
CASSPGQRRRTDTQYF
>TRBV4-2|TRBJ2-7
CASSQDRTSGNEQYF
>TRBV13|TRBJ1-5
CASSNTQGAPSNQPQHF
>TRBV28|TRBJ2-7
CASSLQSETGAEQYF
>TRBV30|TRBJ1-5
CACRGSLNQPQHF
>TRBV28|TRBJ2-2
CASRSSSPSTGELFF
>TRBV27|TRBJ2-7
CASSTLSGKANEQYF
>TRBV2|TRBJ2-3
CASWKTNTQYF
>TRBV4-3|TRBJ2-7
CASSQDLSGSNSYEQYF
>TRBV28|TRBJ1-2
CASMSTAGSNYGYTF
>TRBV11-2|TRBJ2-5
CASSGGRVETQYF
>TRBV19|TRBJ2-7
CATSRWSGGSYEQYF
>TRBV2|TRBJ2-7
CASRVDGTGGNEQYF
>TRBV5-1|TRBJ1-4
CASSLEPSTAEKLFF
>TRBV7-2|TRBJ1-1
CASSLGGWVEAFF
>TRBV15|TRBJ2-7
CATSRPGQGAGEQYF
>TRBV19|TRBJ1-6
CASSITGYNSPLHF
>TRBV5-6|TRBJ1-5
CASTQTPSNQPQHF
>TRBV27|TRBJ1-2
CASKGPNYGYTF